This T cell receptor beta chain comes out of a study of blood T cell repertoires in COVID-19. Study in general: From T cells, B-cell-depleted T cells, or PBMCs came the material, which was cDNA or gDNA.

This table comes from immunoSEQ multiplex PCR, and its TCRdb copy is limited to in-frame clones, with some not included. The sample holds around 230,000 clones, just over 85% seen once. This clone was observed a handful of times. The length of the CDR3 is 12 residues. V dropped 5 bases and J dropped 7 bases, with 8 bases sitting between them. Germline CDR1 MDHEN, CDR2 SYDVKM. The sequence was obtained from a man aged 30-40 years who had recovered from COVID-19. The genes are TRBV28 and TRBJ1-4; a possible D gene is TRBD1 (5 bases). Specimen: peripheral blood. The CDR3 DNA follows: TGTGCCAGCAGTCGGGGGGGTGAAAAACTGTTTTTT. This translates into CASSRGGEKLFF.